The T cell receptor (beta chain) described here comes from a study of blood T cell repertoires in COVID-19. Study background: The origin of the acute and convalescent COVID-19 samples was the United States, Italy and Spain.

The ends were cut back, 6 bases at V and 6 bases at J, with 11 bases in the middle. CDR3 length equals 13 residues. Germline CDR1 is KGHSH and CDR2 is LQKENI. Method: immunoSEQ multiplex PCR; TCRdb's copy keeps in-frame clones and lacks some. Seen here are around 700,000 clones, around 90% observed once, and the top ten hold 0.2% to 0.3%. The sequenced sample consisted of peripheral blood. This clonotype was sampled from a woman between 18 and 29 years old with acute or convalescent COVID-19. The chain couples TRBV18 to TRBJ1-4; tentative D call: TRBD1 (6 bases). CDR3 sequence (DNA): TGTGCCAGCTCTCTCAGGGGAGATGAAAAACTGTTTTTT. It encodes CASSLRGDEKLFF.